This is a list of T cell receptor beta chains from one sample in a study of shared clonotypes between healthy human individuals. Using immunoSEQ multiplex PCR, the repertoire was profiled, and TCRdb retains in-frame clones only, with some absent. Of 1.4 million or so clones listed, approximately 98.5% are singletons. Sequenced input: naive CD4+ T cells sorted from blood. These receptors all stem from a young man in good health. CDR3s include the opening cysteine and the closing phenylalanine or tryptophan. A D gene is named only where the DNA matches it firmly. For some rows the clone size is stated as once, few or many, or as a class when expanded; others skip it.

>TRBD1|TRBJ1-2|TRBV6-5|-
TGTGCCAGCAGTTACTCGACAGGGACGGGTGGCTACACCTTC
CASSYSTGTGGYTF
>-|TRBJ2-7|TRBV6-1|-
TGTGCCAGCAGTGAAAAACCTGTCAGCCACGAGCAGTACTTC
CASSEKPVSHEQYF
>-|TRBJ1-1|TRBV19|-
TGTGCCAGTAGTGCCCAACAGGTGTTGGGCACTGAAGCTTTCTTT
CASSAQQVLGTEAFF
>-|TRBJ1-5|TRBV7-2|-
TGTGCCAGCAGCCCCGGAGGGGGGCGAGTAGGACAGCCCCAGCATTTT
CASSPGGGRVGQPQHF
>-|TRBJ1-1|TRBV4-3|-
TGCGCCAGCAGCCAAGAATCGGTGGCTGAAGCTTTCTTT
CASSQESVAEAFF
>-|TRBJ2-1|TRBV6-1|-
TGTGCCAGCAAACGGGACCACTCCTACAATGAGCAGTTCTTC
CASKRDHSYNEQFF
>-|TRBJ1-2|TRBV6-6|-
TGTGCCAGCAGTTACTCTGAAGACCTTTATGGCTACACCTTC
CASSYSEDLYGYTF
>TRBD2|TRBJ2-1|TRBV28|-
TGTGCCAGCAGTTTAACGGCCGGACTAGCGGGATTCGGTGAGCAGTTCTTC
CASSLTAGLAGFGEQFF
>-|TRBJ2-7|TRBV6-5|-
TGTGCCAGCAGTCCAGACCGGAACTACGAGCAGTACTTC
CASSPDRNYEQYF
>TRBD1|TRBJ2-5|TRBV7-2|-
TGTGCCAGCAGCTTAAGGGACAGGGGTGGGGTGCAGGAGACCCAGTACTTC
CASSLRDRGGVQETQYF
>-|TRBJ1-4|TRBV18|-
TGTGCCAGCTCACCCCGGGGGGATCCTAATGAAAAACTGTTTTTT
CASSPRGDPNEKLFF
>-|TRBJ2-1|TRBV5-4|once
TGTGCCAGCAGCTTGGTTGCGGGGGCCTCCTACAATGAGCAGTTCTTC
CASSLVAGASYNEQFF
>TRBD2|TRBJ2-2|TRBV28|-
TGTGCCAGCAGCTCCAATAAGGGACTAGCGGGAAACACCGGGGAGCTGTTTTTT
CASSSNKGLAGNTGELFF
>TRBD1|TRBJ2-2|TRBV4-1|-
TGCGCCAGCAGCCAAGTTGAGGGACAGGGCTTCACCGGGGAGCTGTTTTTT
CASSQVEGQGFTGELFF
>-|TRBJ1-1|TRBV11-2|-
TGTGCCAGCGTCGCAGCGAACACTGAAGCTTTCTTT
CASVAANTEAFF
>-|TRBJ2-6|TRBV7-2|-
TGTGCCAGCAGCCCGGGACAGGCCAACGTCCTGACTTTC
CASSPGQANVLTF
>TRBD2|TRBJ2-7|TRBV7-2|once
TGTGCCAGCAGCCTGATAGCGGGAGGGCCGTCGTACGAGCAGTACTTC
CASSLIAGGPSYEQYF
>TRBD2|TRBJ2-3|TRBV28|-
TGTGCCGAGGCCGAGGGACTAGCGGGAGCGTCCACTAGCACAGATACGCAGTATTTT
CAEAEGLAGASTSTDTQYF
>TRBD2|TRBJ2-1|TRBV20-1|-
TGCAGTGCGGTAGCGGGAAATGAGCAGTTCTTC
CSAVAGNEQFF
>TRBD1|TRBJ2-2|TRBV5-1|few
TGCGCCAGCAGCCCCGGGACAGACACCGGGGAGCTGTTTTTT
CASSPGTDTGELFF
>-|TRBJ1-5|TRBV28|-
TGTGCCAGCAGTTTGAGCTCTCAGGCCCAGCATTTT
CASSLSSQAQHF
>-|TRBJ2-1|TRBV5-1|-
TGCGCCAGCAGCTTGGGGGCCGGTGTTTACAATGAGCAGTTCTTC
CASSLGAGVYNEQFF
>TRBD1|TRBJ2-1|TRBV7-2|-
TGTGCCAGCAGCTTATTCACTCCCAGGGGGCGAAGTTCCTACAATGAGCAGTTCTTC
CASSLFTPRGRSSYNEQFF
>-|TRBJ1-5|TRBV29-1|-
TGCAGCGTCGGGGGGGGAGACGGGAGCAATCAGCCCCAGCATTTT
CSVGGGDGSNQPQHF
>-|TRBJ2-1|TRBV29-1|-
TGCAGCGTTTCACCCACACGGACAGTGAGCTCCTACAATGAGCAGTTCTTC
CSVSPTRTVSSYNEQFF
>-|TRBJ1-1|TRBV7-3|-
TGTGCCAGCAGCTTTACATCGAACACTGAAGCTTTCTTT
CASSFTSNTEAFF
>TRBD1|TRBJ2-3|TRBV6-5|-
TGTGCCAGCGCCCAACTAGGACAGGGGAGAGATACGCAGTATTTT
CASAQLGQGRDTQYF
>TRBD2|TRBJ2-3|TRBV5-5|-
TGTGCCAGCAGCTTGGGCGGGAGTCTGACAGATACGCAGTATTTT
CASSLGGSLTDTQYF
>-|TRBJ2-7|TRBV28|-
TGTGCCAGCAGTTTAAACAGGTACGAGCAGTACTTC
CASSLNRYEQYF
>-|TRBJ2-7|TRBV5-1|-
TGCGCCAGCAGCTTGGGAGGCGGATACGAGCAGTACTTC
CASSLGGGYEQYF
>-|TRBJ1-2|TRBV28|-
TGTGCCAGCAGCAGCGGACGAGTGAACTATGGCTACACCTTC
CASSSGRVNYGYTF
>-|TRBJ2-2|TRBV11-3|-
TGTGCCAGCAGCTTTAGCGGGAACACCGGGGAGCTGTTTTTT
CASSFSGNTGELFF
>-|TRBJ2-1|TRBV19|-
TGTGCCAGTAGTAACCAGGAAAGGAACTCCTACAATGAGCAGTTCTTC
CASSNQERNSYNEQFF
>-|TRBJ2-2|TRBV19|-
TGTGCCAGTAGTCCCAGCGGGAACACCGGGGAGCTGTTTTTT
CASSPSGNTGELFF
>TRBD2|TRBJ2-7|TRBV2|-
TGTGCCACAAGTAGCGGGAGTTGGGGCTACGAGCAGTACTTC
CATSSGSWGYEQYF
>-|TRBJ2-7|TRBV6-1|-
TGTGCCAGCAGTGACCAGGGGGGGGCCTCCGAGCAGTACTTC
CASSDQGGASEQYF
>TRBD2|TRBJ2-5|TRBV30|-
TGTGCCTGGAGTGACGGGACTAAGTACCAAGAGACCCAGTACTTC
CAWSDGTKYQETQYF
>TRBD2|TRBJ2-7|TRBV6-6|-
TGTGCCAGCAGTTACTCGAGGTCGGCGGGAGACTACGAGCAGTACTTC
CASSYSRSAGDYEQYF
>-|TRBJ2-2|TRBV15|-
TGTGCCACCAGCAGAGAGGCCGGGAACGGGGAGCTGTTTTTT
CATSREAGNGELFF
>TRBD2|TRBJ2-3|TRBV10-3|-
TGTGCCATCAGTCTAGCGGGAGGGCAGGATACGCAGTATTTT
CAISLAGGQDTQYF
>-|TRBJ1-1|TRBV7-2|-
TGTGCCAGCAGCTTAAACTTGGATCACACTGAAGCTTTCTTT
CASSLNLDHTEAFF